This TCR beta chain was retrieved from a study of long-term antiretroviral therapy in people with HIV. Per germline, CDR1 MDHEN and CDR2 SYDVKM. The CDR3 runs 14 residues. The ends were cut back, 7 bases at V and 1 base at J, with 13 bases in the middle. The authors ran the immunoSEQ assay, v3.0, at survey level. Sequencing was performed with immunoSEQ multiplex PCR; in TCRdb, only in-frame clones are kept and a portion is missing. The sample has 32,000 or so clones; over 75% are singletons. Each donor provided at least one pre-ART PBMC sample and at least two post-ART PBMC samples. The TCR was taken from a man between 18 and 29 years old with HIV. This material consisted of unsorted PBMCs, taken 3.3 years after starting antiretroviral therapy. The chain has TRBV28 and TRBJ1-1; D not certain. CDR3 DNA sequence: TGTGCCAGCACCGCGTTGATCGCGAACACTGAAGCTTTCTTT. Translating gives CASTALIANTEAFF.